The entry below describes one T cell receptor (beta chain). The target antigen is unknown. A universal primer site was added by template switching, and unique molecular identifiers were carried by the cDNA. In TCRdb, the 5' RACE reads were re-called with MiXCR into one record per CDR3 protein. The data hold more than 1.5 million distinct CDR3 sequences, with about 32% observed a single time. Losses at the gene ends were 2 bases for V and 0 bases for J; bases not matched to a gene: 4. Germline lookup yields CDR1 MNHEY and CDR2 SMNVEV (reference sequence). There are 17 residues in the CDR3. The source of the sample is a study of identical twins. General study results and limits: Among monozygotic twins, out-of-frame TCR alpha sharing exceeded what models predicted. Its conclusions, products of cross-sectional statistical analysis, did not come from following the same donors.

This TCR was recovered from a newborn girl in good health. The sample taken for sequencing was cord blood. V gene TRBV27 combines with J gene TRBJ1-1; 12 positions match TRBD1. The CDR3, as DNA: TGTGCCAGCAGTTTACTGGGACAGGGGGCTTTGAACACTGAAGCTTTCTTT. Its translation is CASSLLGQGALNTEAFF.